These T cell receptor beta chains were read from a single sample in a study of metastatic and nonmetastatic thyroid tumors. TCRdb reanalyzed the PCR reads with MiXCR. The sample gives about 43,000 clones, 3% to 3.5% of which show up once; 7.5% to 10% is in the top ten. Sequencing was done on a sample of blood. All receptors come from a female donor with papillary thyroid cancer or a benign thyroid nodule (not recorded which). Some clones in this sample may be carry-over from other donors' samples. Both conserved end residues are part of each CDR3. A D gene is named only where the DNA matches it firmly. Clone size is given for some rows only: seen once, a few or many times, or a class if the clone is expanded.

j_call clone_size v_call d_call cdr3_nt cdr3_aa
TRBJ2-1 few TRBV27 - TGTGCCAGCAGTCGGAACAGGGAGCTGAAACTTGGTGAGCAGTTCTTC CASSRNRELKLGEQFF
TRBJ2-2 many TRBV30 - TGTGCCTGGGTAGGGGGTGGGACCGGGGAGCTGTTTTTT CAWVGGGTGELFF
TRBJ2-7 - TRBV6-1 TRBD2 TGTGCCAGCAGTGAGGGACTAGCGGGAGTCTACGAGCAGTACTTC CASSEGLAGVYEQYF
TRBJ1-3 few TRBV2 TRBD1 TGTGCCAGCAGGGGGACAGGGGGTACTGGAAACACCATATATTTT CASRGTGGTGNTIYF
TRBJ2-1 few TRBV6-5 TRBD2 TGTGCCAGCAGTTACTATACTAGCGGGAATGTTGAGCAGTTCTTC CASSYYTSGNVEQFF
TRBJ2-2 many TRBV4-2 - TGTGCCAGCAGCCAAGAGAGGACAGGCGGGGACACCGGGGAGCTGTTTTTT CASSQERTGGDTGELFF
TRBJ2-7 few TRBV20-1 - TGCAGTGCTAATCCGGGACATGGGACCGAGCGGTACTTC CSANPGHGTERYF
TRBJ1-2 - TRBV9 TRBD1 TGTGCCAGCGGGGGAGAAGGACAGGGGCTCGACTATGGCTACACCTTC CASGGEGQGLDYGYTF
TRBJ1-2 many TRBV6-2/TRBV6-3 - TGTGCCAGCAGTTACTCGCTGGGTGGGAACTATGGCTACACCTTC CASSYSLGGNYGYTF
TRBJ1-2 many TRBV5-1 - TGCGCCAGCAGCTTGGATCCGGGGATCTATGGCTACACCTTC CASSLDPGIYGYTF
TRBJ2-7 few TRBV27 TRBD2 TGTGCCAGCAGAATTAGCGGGCCCTCCTACGAGCAGTACTTC CASRISGPSYEQYF
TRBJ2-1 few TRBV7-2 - TGTGCCAGCAGCTTAGCCTTTTCCTACAATGAGCAGTTCTTC CASSLAFSYNEQFF
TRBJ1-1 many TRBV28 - TGTGCCAGCAGTTCCGGGACGGGGATTAACACTGAAGCTTTCTTT CASSSGTGINTEAFF
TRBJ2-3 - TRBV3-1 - TGTGCCAGCAGCCATACAGTACGGGACACAGATACGCAGTATTTT CASSHTVRDTDTQYF
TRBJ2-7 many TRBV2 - TGTGCCAGCAGTGTGGGGTACGAGCAGTACTTC CASSVGYEQYF
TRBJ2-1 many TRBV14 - TGTGCCAGCAACCCAGAAGCGGTCCTCCCCTACAATGAGCAGTTCTTC CASNPEAVLPYNEQFF
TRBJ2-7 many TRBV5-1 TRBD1 TGCGCCAGCACCTCCACCCCGGGACAGCAGTACGAGCAGTACTTC CASTSTPGQQYEQYF
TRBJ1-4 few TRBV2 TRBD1 TGTGCCAGCAGTACCGGGACAGATAATGAAAAACTGTTTTTT CASSTGTDNEKLFF
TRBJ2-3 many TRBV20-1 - TGCAGTGCTAATCTTGGAGATACGCAGTATTTT CSANLGDTQYF
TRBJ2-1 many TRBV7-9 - TGTGCCAGCAGCTCTATAGCGCGTACCTACAATGAGCAGTTCTTC CASSSIARTYNEQFF
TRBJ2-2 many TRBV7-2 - TGTGCCAGCAGCTTAGAGGCGCGGGGCACCGGGGAGCTGTTTTTT CASSLEARGTGELFF
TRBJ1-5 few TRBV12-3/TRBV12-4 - TGTGCCAGCAGTCCAGAGAGGCGCGGGGGTTCGGTGAATCAGCCCCAGCATTTT CASSPERRGGSVNQPQHF
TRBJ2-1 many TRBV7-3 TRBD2 TGTGCCAGCAGCCCGACTAGCGGGAGCGGGGAGCAGTTCTTC CASSPTSGSGEQFF
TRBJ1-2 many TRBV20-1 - TGCAGTGCTAGCCCAGGGGATGGCTACACCTTC CSASPGDGYTF
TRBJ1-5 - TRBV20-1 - TGCAGTGCTAGCGAGGCAGGGCGCAATCAGCCCCAGCATTTT CSASEAGRNQPQHF
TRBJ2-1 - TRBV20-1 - TGCAGTGCTATGGCGGACTCCTACAATGAGCAGTTCTTC CSAMADSYNEQFF
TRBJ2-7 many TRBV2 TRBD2 TGTGCCAGCAGTAGACTAGCGGAGAGCTCCTACGAGCAGTACTTC CASSRLAESSYEQYF
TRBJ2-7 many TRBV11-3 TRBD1 TGTGCCAGCAGCAAAGACAGGGGCGACGAGCAGTACTTC CASSKDRGDEQYF
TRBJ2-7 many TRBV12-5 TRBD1 TGTGCTAGTGGTTTGGTACTCAGTTCGACAGGGGGCTACTACGAGCAGTACTTC CASGLVLSSTGGYYEQYF
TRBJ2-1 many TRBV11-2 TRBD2 TGTGCCAGCAGCCCCGGGACTAGCGGGAGGGCGTATGAGCAGTTCTTC CASSPGTSGRAYEQFF
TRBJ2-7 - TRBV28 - TGTGCCAGCAGTTTAGGGGAGGATTACTCCTACGAGCAGTACTTC CASSLGEDYSYEQYF
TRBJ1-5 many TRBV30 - TGTGCCTGGAGTAGAGCAGAGTATCAGCCCCAGCATTTT CAWSRAEYQPQHF
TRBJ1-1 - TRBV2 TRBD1 TGTGCCAGCAGGGACAGGGGGCTCGAAGCTTTCTTT CASRDRGLEAFF
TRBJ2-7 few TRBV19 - TGTGCCAGTAGTATGGGAAGGGAAATGGACGAGCAGTACTTC CASSMGREMDEQYF
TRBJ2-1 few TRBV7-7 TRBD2 TGTGCTAGCAGGCGTACTAGCGGGAGGGAGAATGAGCAGTTCTTC CASRRTSGRENEQFF
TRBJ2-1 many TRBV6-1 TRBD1 TGTGCCAGCAGCCCCGGGACAGGCCCTTACAATGAGCAGTTCTTC CASSPGTGPYNEQFF
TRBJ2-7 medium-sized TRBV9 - TGTGCCAGCAGCTTAGATACAGGGACTTCCTACGAGCAGTACTTC CASSLDTGTSYEQYF
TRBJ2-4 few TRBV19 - TGTGCCAGTAGTATAGGGCTAGCCAAAAACATTCAGTACTTC CASSIGLAKNIQYF
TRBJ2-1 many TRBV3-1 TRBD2 TGTGCCAGCACCTATACCAGCGGGAGAGGCAATGAGCAGTTCTTC CASTYTSGRGNEQFF
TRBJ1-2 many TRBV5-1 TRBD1 TGCGCCAGCAGCACAGGGGGCGCTTGGGGGAGCTATGGCTACACCTTC CASSTGGAWGSYGYTF
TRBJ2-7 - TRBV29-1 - TGCAGCGTTGCTGAGGGGGACGAGCAGTACTTC CSVAEGDEQYF
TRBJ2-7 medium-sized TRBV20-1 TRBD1 TGCAGTGCTAGCCGGGACAGGGTATATGAGCAGTACTTC CSASRDRVYEQYF
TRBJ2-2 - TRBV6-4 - TGTGCCAGCAGTGAGGTGGCTAACACCTGGGAGCTGTTTTTT CASSEVANTWELFF
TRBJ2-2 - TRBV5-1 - TGCGCCAGCAGCCAACAGGGATTGGCCGGGGAGCTGTTTTTT CASSQQGLAGELFF
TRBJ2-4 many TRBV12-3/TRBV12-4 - TGTGCCAGCACCCCCCGGGAAGTAGCCACAAAAATTCAGTACTTC CASTPREVATKIQYF
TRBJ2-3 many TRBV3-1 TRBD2 TGTGCCAGCAGCCAGAGGACTAGCGGGTCCACAGATACGCAGTATTTT CASSQRTSGSTDTQYF
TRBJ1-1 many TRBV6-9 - TGCGCCAGCGCCACGATACCGGGAGTCGGCACTGAAGCTTTCTTT CASATIPGVGTEAFF